The entry that follows covers one T cell receptor beta chain sequence. Its antigen remains unknown. Looked up from germline, CDR1 is LGHDT and CDR2 is YNNKEL (reference sequence). The CDR3 spans 14 residues. The V gene end was trimmed by 4 bases and the J gene end by 7 bases; junction bases not matched to a gene: 6. The data are from a study of T cell responses to AZD1222 COVID-19 vaccine. General observations from the study: Donors in the cohort were predominantly white British and more often female, and clonal diversity was possibly underestimated. It was only after the peak T cell response that any repertoires were sampled.

The repertoire was sequenced with immunoSEQ multiplex PCR; TCRdb's copy has only in-frame clones and lacks some. Seen here are some 120,000 clones, around 86% observed once, and the top ten hold about 1.2%. This chain uses TRBV3-1 (or the pseudogene TRBV3-2) with TRBJ1-4, with 7 positions matching TRBD1. The TCR comes from an adult in good health. This specimen consisted of peripheral blood, obtained on day 0 of AZD1222 vaccination. CDR3 sequence: CASSRDRDFEKLFF. The CDR3 region has the DNA TGTGCCAGCAGCCGAGACAGGGACTTTGAAAAACTGTTTTTT.